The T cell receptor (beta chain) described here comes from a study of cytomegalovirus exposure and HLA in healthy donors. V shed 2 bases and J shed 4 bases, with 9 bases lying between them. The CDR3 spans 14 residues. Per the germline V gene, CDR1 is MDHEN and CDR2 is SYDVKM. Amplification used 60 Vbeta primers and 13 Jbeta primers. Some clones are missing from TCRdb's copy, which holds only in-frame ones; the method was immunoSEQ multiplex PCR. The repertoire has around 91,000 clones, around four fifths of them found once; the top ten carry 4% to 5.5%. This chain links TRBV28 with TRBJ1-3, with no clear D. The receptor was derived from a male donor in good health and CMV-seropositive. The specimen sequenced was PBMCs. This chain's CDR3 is CASSLGPGGNTIYF. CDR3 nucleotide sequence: TGTGCCAGCAGTTTAGGGCCCGGAGGAAACACCATATATTTT. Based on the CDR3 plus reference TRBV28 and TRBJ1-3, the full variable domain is DVKVTQSSRYLVKRTGEKVFLECVQDMDHENMFWYRQDPGLGLRLIYFSYDVKMKEKGDIPEGYSVSREKKERFSLILESASTNQTSMYLCASSLGPGGNTIYFGEGSWLTVV.